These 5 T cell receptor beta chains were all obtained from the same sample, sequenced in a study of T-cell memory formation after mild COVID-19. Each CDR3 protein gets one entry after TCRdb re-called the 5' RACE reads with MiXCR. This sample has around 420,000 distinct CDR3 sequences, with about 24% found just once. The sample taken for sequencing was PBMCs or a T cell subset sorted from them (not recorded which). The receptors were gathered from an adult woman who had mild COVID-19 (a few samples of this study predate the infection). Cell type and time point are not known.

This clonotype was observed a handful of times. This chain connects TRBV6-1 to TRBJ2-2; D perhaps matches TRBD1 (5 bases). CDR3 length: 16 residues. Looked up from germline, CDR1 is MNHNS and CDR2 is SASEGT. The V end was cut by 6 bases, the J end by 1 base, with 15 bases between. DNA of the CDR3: TGTGCCAGCAGCGCCAACAAGGGGAAGAACACCGGGGAGCTGTTTTTT. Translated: CASSANKGKNTGELFF.

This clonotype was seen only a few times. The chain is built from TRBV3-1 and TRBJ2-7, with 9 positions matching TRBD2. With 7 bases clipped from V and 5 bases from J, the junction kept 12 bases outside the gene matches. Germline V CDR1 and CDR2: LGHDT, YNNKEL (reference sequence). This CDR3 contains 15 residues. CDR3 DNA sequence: TGTGCCAGCAACTCGAGGTACGGGACTAGCAACGAGCAGTACTTC. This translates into CASNSRYGTSNEQYF.

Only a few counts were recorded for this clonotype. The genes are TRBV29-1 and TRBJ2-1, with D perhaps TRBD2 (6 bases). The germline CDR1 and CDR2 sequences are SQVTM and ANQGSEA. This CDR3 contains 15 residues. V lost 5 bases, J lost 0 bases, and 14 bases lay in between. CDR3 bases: TGCAGCGTTATAAGCGGGCTCCGCTCCTACAATGAGCAGTTCTTC. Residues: CSVISGLRSYNEQFF.

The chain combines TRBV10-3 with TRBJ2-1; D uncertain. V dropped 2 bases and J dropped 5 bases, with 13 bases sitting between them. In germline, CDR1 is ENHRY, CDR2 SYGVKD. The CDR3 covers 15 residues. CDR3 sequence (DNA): TGTGCCATCAGTGAGCCGTTTATCAGCAACAATGAGCAGTTCTTC. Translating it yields CAISEPFISNNEQFF.

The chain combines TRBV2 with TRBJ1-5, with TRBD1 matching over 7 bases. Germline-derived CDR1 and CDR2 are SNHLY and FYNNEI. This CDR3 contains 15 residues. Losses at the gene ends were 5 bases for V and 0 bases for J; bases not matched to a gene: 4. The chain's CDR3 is CASSTDRSSNQPQHF. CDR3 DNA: TGTGCCAGCAGTACGGACAGGTCTAGCAATCAGCCCCAGCATTTT.